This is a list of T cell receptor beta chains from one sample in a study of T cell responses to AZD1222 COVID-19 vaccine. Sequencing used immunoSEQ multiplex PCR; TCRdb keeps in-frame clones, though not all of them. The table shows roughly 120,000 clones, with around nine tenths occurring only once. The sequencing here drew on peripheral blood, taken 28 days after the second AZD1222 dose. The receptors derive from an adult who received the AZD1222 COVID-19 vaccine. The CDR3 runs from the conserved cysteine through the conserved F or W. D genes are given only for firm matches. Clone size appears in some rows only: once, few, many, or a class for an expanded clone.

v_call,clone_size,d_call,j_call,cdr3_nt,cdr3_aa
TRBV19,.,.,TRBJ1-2,TGTGCCAGTAGTCCCCCCGAGAGGGTAGGGTATGGCTACACCTTC,CASSPPERVGYGYTF
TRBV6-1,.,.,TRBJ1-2,TGTGCCAGCAGTGAAGGCATTAGCTATGGCTACACCTTC,CASSEGISYGYTF
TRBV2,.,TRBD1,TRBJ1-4,TGTGCCAGTAGAAGGGACAGAGGCACTAATGAAAAACTGTTTTTT,CASRRDRGTNEKLFF
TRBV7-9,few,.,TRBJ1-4,TGTGCCAGCAGCTCGAGGGGGAGCGTAAATGAAAAACTGTTTTTT,CASSSRGSVNEKLFF
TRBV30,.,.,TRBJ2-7,TGTGCCTGGAGTGTCCAGGGCTACGAGCAGTACTTC,CAWSVQGYEQYF
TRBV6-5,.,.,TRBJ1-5,TGTGCCAGCAGTTCAGGGAATGGCAATCAGCCCCAGCATTTT,CASSSGNGNQPQHF
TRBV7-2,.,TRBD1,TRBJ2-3,TGTGCCAGCAGCCAAGACAGGGGGAGAACAGATACGCAGTATTTT,CASSQDRGRTDTQYF
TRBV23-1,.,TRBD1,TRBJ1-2,TGCGCCAGCAGTCAATCAGGGGGACAGGGGCTAGGTGGCTACACCTTC,CASSQSGGQGLGGYTF
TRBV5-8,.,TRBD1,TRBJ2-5,TGTGCCAGCAGATACGGACAGGGGAAAGAGACCCAGTACTTC,CASRYGQGKETQYF
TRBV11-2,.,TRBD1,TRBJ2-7,TGTGCCAGCAGCTTAGCAGGGGGACCCTACGAGCAGTACTTC,CASSLAGGPYEQYF
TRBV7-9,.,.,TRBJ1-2,TGTGCCAGCAGTCCGTCCTCTGGTGGCTACACCTTC,CASSPSSGGYTF
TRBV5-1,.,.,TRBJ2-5,TGCGCCAGCAGCTTGGGCGGGGTTCGGGGACAAGAGACCCAGTACTTC,CASSLGGVRGQETQYF
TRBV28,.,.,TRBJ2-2,TGTGCCAGCAGTCCTCGCACGGGGAACACCGGGGAGCTGTTTTTT,CASSPRTGNTGELFF
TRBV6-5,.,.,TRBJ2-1,TGTGCCAGCAGTAGGGATTCCTACAATGAGCAGTTCTTC,CASSRDSYNEQFF
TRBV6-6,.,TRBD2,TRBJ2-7,TGTGCCAGCAGCTTCAGGACTAGCGGGAGGGGCGCCTACGGGCACGAGCAGTACTTC,CASSFRTSGRGAYGHEQYF
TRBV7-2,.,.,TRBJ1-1,TGTGCCAGCAGCTCGGGACTGAGCCCAGGCTGGGCTTTCTTT,CASSSGLSPGWAFF
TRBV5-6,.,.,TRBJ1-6,TGTGCCAGCAGTGGTGGCTATAATTCACCCCTCCACTTT,CASSGGYNSPLHF
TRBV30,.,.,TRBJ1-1,TGTGCCTGGATGACAGCTTTTTACACTGAAGCTTTCTTT,CAWMTAFYTEAFF
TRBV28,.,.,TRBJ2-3,TGTGCCAGCAGCATTACGGGCTCGGCGAGCACAGATACGCAGTATTTT,CASSITGSASTDTQYF
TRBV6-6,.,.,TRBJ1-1,TGTGCCAGCAGTCCCATCCACAGGGCCACTGAAGCTTTCTTT,CASSPIHRATEAFF
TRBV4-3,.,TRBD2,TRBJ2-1,TGCGCCAGCAGCCAAGATGTTGGTAGCGGGAATGAGCAGTTCTTC,CASSQDVGSGNEQFF
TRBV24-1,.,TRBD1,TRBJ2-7,TGTGCCACCAGTGATTTGTGTGGGAAACGGGGACAGGGGGACGAGCAGTACTTC,CATSDLCGKRGQGDEQYF
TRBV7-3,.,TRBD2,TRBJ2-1,TGTGCCAGCAGCCCCTCCGGGGGGGGCTACAATGAGCAGTTCTTC,CASSPSGGGYNEQFF
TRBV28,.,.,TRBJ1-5,TGTGCCAGCAGCCCTCGTGGCAATCAGCCCCAGCATTTT,CASSPRGNQPQHF
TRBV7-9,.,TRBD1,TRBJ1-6,TGTGCCAGCAGCGAGGGACAGGGAGGGTCACCCCTCCACTTT,CASSEGQGGSPLHF
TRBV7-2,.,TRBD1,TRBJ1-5,TGTGCCAGCAGCTTAGTCTCCCAGGGGGCCAATCAGCCCCAGCATTTT,CASSLVSQGANQPQHF
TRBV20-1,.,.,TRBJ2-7,TGCAGTGCTACCTGGAACTACGAGCAGTACTTC,CSATWNYEQYF
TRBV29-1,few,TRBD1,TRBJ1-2,TGCAGCGCTGGTTGGGACAGTAGTTCCTATGGCTACACCTTC,CSAGWDSSSYGYTF
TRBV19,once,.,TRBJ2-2,TGTGCCAGTAGTATGGGGCGGGGAACCGGGGAGCTGTTTTTT,CASSMGRGTGELFF
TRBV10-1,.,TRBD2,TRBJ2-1,TGCGCCAGCCGTAGTGTTCGGGGGGGCTACAATGAGCAGTTCTTC,CASRSVRGGYNEQFF
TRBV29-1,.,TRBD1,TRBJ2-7,TGCAGCGTTAGTTACAGGGGAATTGGGGAGCAGTACTTC,CSVSYRGIGEQYF
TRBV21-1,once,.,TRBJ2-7,TGTGCCAGCAGCCCGGTGGCCGCGCTCGAGCAGTACTTC,CASSPVAALEQYF
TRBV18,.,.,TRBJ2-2,TGTGCCAGCTCGCCACCCCGATACACCGGGGAGCTGTTTTTT,CASSPPRYTGELFF
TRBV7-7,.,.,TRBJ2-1,TGTGCTAGCAGCTTGTCAGGGGCCGACTACAATGAGCAGTTCTTC,CASSLSGADYNEQFF
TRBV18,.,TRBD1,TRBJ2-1,TGTGCCAGCTCACCCAACAGGGGAACCTACAATGAGCAGTTCTTC,CASSPNRGTYNEQFF
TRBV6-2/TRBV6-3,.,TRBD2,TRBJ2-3,TGTGCCAGCAGTTTAGGGCTAGCGGGGACCACAGATACGCAGTATTTT,CASSLGLAGTTDTQYF
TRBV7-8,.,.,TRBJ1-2,TGTGCCAGCAGCTTAATTCCGGGACGGATTAACTATGGCTACACCTTC,CASSLIPGRINYGYTF
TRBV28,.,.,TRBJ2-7,TGTGCCAGCAGCCTATGGGGCGGTGGAGGAGGCTACGAGCAGTACTTC,CASSLWGGGGGYEQYF
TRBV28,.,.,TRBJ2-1,.,CASSLSGVGGGSQPFF
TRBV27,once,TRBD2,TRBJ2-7,TGTGCCAGCAGTTTATCCCCCACTAGCGGCTCCTACGAGCAGTACTTC,CASSLSPTSGSYEQYF